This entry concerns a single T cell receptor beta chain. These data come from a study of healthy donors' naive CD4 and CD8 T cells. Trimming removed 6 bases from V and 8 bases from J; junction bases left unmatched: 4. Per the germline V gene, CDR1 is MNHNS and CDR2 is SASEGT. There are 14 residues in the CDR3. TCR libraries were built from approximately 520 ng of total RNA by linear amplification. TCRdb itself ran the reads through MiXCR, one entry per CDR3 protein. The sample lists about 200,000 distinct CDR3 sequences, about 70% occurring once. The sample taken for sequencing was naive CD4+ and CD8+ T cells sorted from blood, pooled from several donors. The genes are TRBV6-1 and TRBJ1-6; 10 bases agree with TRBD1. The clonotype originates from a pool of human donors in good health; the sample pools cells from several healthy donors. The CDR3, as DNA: TGTGCCAGCAGCCGGGACAGGGGCTATTCACCCCTCCACTTT. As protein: CASSRDRGYSPLHF.